The 21 T cell receptor beta chains listed next were all sequenced from one sample in a study of T cells expressing NK-cell markers. TCRdb reanalyzed the 5' RACE reads and collapses them to one entry per CDR3 protein, without DNA. The sample's table shows about 150,000 distinct CDR3 sequences. The sample comprised blood T cells: a sorted CD56 or NKG2C T cell subset, CD4+ or CD8+ T cells, or bulk PBMC T cells (not recorded which). The origin of the receptors is a man aged 18-70 years in good health.

The V call is TRBV11-2, the J call TRBJ1-4; with no DNA, the TCRdb D assignment of TRBD1 cannot be verified. Germline values: CDR1 SGHAT, CDR2 FQNNGV. The CDR3 covers 14 residues. This chain's CDR3 is CASSLTQGNEKLFF.

Its frequency marks this clonotype as large. V and J are TRBV12-3 or TRBV12-4 and TRBJ2-7; lacking DNA, the TRBD1 call made by TCRdb goes unchecked. This CDR3 is built from 16 residues. The chain's CDR3 is CASSSDPGTGGIEQYF.

CDR3 amino acids: CASSKEDLRQGFYGYTF. This chain connects TRBV21-1 to TRBJ1-2; as DNA is missing, the TRBD1 call by TCRdb cannot be tested. TRBV21-1 represents a pseudogene. CDR3 length: 17 amino acids.

This chain uses TRBV5-1 with TRBJ2-1; TCRdb names TRBD1, which stays unverified in the absence of DNA. From germline, CDR1 is SGHRS and CDR2 YFSETQ. The CDR3 is 19 amino acids. The CDR3 is CASSLEPPVGTEYNNEQFF.

V gene TRBV2 combines with J gene TRBJ2-2; TCRdb returns TRBD1, unconfirmable since there is no DNA. CDR3 length: 16 amino acids. CDR1 is SNHLY, CDR2 FYNNEI, per germline. The chain's CDR3 is CASSVVGTKNTGELFF. Drawing the rest from reference TRBV2 and TRBJ2-2, the complete variable domain is EPEVTQTPSHQVTQMGQEVILRCVPISNHLYFYWYRQILGQKVEFLVSFYNNEISEKSEIFDDQFSVERPDGSNFTLKIRSTKLEDSAMYFCASSVVGTKNTGELFFGEGSRLTVL.

The genes are TRBV11-2 and TRBJ1-4. The CDR3 extends over 15 amino acids. The germline gives CDR1 SGHAT, CDR2 FQNNGV. The CDR3 is CASSLKGTDNEKLFF. The variable domain in full, completed from reference TRBV11-2 and TRBJ1-4, reads EAGVAQSPRYKIIEKRQSVAFWCNPISGHATLYWYQQILGQGPKLLIQFQNNGVVDDSQLPKDRFSAERLKGVDSTLKIQPAKLEDSAVYLCASSLKGTDNEKLFFGSGTQLSVL.

This rearrangement joins TRBV27 to TRBJ2-7. This CDR3 is 15 amino acids long. Germline CDR1 is MNHEY and CDR2 is SMNVEV (reference sequence). The CDR3 reads CASSPYVWQPYEQYF.

This chain uses TRBV29-1 with TRBJ1-5. This CDR3 region has 15 residues. The germline CDR1 and CDR2 sequences are SQVTM and ANQGSEA. The CDR3 spells CSVASGGGTNQPQHF.

The chain couples TRBV12-3 or TRBV12-4 to TRBJ2-4; TCRdb's D call, TRBD2, is unchecked because there is no DNA. This CDR3 is 12 amino acids long. CDR3 sequence reads: CAVGPGGNIQYF.

The J gene is TRBJ1-5, the V gene TRBV19. The V gene's germline CDR1 is LNHDA and CDR2 SQIVND (reference sequence). This CDR3 region has 14 residues. CDR3 loop: CASRPSRGGQPQHF.

The chain uses TRBV4-2 and TRBJ2-3. This CDR3 has 15 amino acids. Germline-derived CDR1 and CDR2 are LGHNA and YNFKEQ. CDR3 region: CASSQGVVNTDTQYF.

The rearrangement uses TRBV20-1 and TRBJ2-7. The CDR3 runs 15 residues. Per germline, CDR1 DFQATT and CDR2 SNEGSKA (reference sequence). CDR3 sequence: CSARDLADVFDEQYF.

V and J are TRBV27 and TRBJ2-1; absent DNA, TCRdb's TRBD1 call cannot be checked. Germline CDR1 reads MNHEY; CDR2 reads SMNVEV (reference sequence). The CDR3 spans 15 residues. Here the CDR3 reads CASSHVGGVGNEQFF.

The V call is TRBV27, the J call TRBJ2-3. Germline lookup yields CDR1 MNHEY and CDR2 SMNVEV (reference sequence). The CDR3 extends over 15 amino acids. The CDR3 loop is CASSKWQDDADTQYF.

CDR3 in amino acids: CASSLGPRDTYSYEQYF. The chain combines TRBV7-9 with TRBJ2-7; TCRdb indicates TRBD1, and absent DNA this call remains unverified. There are 17 residues in the CDR3. Germline lookup yields CDR1 SEHNR and CDR2 FQNEAQ (reference sequence).

The gene calls are TRBV27 and TRBJ1-5. The germline V gene has CDR1 MNHEY and CDR2 SMNVEV (reference sequence). This CDR3 comprises 15 residues. CDR3 sequence reads: CASSSETQINQPQHF.

The genes are TRBV11-1 and TRBJ2-3; no DNA is available, so the TRBD1 call from TCRdb remains unchecked. Germline V CDR1 and CDR2: SGHAT, FQDESV (reference sequence). The CDR3 is 18 amino acids. The CDR3 sequence: CASSPPWGGPAGTDTQYF.

J is TRBJ2-1 and V is TRBV6-1; TCRdb selects TRBD2, and the lack of DNA leaves this call unchecked. This CDR3 comprises 16 residues. Germline CDR1 reads MNHNS; CDR2 reads SASEGT. The chain's CDR3 is CASQGPGTIDYNEQFF.

This chain joins TRBV7-3 and TRBJ2-1; TCRdb gives TRBD2 as the D gene, but with no DNA this cannot be confirmed. CDR3 length: 16 residues. Per germline, CDR1 SGHTA and CDR2 FQGTGA. The CDR3 protein is CASSLWLAGAENEQFF.

The V and J genes are TRBV20-1 and TRBJ2-7; the TCRdb D gene call, TRBD2, has no DNA to confirm it. The CDR3 spans 14 residues. Germline V gene lookup returns CDR1 DFQATT and CDR2 SNEGSKA (reference sequence). CDR3 protein: CSAIVGGEGVEQYF.

The genes are TRBV12-3 or TRBV12-4 and TRBJ2-1. This CDR3 is built from 15 residues. This CDR3 is CASSFAEPPQNQQFF.